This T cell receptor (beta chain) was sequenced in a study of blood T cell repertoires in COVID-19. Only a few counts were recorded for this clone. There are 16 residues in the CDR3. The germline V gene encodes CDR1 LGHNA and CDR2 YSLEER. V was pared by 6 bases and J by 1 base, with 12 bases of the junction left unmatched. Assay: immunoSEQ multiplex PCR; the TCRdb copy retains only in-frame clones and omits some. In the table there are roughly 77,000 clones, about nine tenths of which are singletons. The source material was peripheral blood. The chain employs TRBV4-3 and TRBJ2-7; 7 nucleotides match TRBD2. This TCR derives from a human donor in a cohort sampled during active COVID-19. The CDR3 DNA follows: TGCGCCAGCAGAATTCGCAGCGGGGTGAATTCCTACGAGCAGTACTTC. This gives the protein CASRIRSGVNSYEQYF.